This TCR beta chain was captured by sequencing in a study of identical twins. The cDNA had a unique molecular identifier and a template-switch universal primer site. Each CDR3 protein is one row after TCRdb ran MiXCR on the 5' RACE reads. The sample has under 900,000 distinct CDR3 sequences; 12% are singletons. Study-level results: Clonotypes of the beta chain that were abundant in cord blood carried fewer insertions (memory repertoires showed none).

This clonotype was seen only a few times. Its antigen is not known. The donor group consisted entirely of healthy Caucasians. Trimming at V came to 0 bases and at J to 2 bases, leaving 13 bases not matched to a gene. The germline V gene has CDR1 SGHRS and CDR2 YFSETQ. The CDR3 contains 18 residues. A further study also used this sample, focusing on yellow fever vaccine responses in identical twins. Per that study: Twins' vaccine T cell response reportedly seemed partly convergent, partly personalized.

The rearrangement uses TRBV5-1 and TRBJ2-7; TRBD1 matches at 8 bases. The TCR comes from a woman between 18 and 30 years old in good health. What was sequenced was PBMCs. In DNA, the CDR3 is TGCGCCAGCAGCTTGGAAGTATCGGGCAGGGGGCTTACCTACGAGCAGTACGTC. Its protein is CASSLEVSGRGLTYEQYV.